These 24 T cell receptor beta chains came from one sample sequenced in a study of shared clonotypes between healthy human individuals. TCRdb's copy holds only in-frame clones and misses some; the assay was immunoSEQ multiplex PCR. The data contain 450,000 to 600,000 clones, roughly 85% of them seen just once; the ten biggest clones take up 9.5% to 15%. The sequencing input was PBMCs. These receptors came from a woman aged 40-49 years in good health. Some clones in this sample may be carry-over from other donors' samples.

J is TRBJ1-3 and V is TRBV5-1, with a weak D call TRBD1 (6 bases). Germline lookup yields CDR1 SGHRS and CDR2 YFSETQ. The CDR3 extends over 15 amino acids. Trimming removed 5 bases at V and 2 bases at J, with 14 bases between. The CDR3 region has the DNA TGCGCCAGCAGTTCCTCGGGGGCAACTGGAAACACCATATATTTT. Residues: CASSSSGATGNTIYF.

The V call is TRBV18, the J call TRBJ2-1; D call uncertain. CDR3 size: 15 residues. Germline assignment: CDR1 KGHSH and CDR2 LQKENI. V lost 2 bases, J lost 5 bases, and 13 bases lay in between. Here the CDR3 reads CASSPTSEGNNEQFF. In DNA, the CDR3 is TGTGCCAGCTCACCAACGTCAGAAGGGAACAATGAGCAGTTCTTC.

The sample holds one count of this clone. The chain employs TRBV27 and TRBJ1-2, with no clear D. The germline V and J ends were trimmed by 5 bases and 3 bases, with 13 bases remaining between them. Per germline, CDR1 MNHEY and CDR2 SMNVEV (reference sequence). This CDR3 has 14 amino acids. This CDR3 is CASSPGPLDYGYTF. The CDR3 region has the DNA TGTGCCAGCAGTCCCGGGCCACTAGACTATGGCTACACCTTC.

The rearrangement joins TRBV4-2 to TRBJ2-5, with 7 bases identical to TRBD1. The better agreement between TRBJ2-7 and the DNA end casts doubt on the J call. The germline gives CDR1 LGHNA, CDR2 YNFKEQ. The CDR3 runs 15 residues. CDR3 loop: CASSLRQGTSYEQYF. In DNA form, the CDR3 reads TGTGCCAGCAGCCTGAGACAGGGAACGAGCTACGAGCAGTACTTC.

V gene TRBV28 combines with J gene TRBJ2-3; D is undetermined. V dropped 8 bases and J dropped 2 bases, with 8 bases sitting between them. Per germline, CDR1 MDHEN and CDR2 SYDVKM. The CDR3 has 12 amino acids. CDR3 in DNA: TGTGCCAGCTCTACCGACACAGATACGCAGTATTTT. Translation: CASSTDTDTQYF.

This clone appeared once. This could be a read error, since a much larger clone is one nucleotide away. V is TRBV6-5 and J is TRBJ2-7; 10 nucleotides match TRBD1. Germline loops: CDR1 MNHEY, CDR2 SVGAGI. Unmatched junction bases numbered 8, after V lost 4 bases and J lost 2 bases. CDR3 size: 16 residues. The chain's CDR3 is CASSSSPGQGTYEQYF. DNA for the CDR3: TGTGCCAGCAGTTCCTCCCCGGGACAGGGGACCTACGAGCAGTACTTC.

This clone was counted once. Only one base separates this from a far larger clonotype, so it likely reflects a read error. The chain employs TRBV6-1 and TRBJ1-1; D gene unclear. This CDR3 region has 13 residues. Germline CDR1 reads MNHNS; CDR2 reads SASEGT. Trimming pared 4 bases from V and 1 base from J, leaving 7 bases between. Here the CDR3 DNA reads TGTGCCAGCAGTGGCCGGGAGAACACTGAAGCTTTCTTT. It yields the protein CASSGRENTEAFF.

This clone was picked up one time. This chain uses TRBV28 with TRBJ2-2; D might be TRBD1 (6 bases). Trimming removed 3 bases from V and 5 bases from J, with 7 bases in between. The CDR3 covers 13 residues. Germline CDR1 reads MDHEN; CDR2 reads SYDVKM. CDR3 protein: CASSFQGTGELFF. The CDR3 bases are TGTGCCAGCAGTTTTCAGGGGACCGGGGAGCTGTTTTTT.

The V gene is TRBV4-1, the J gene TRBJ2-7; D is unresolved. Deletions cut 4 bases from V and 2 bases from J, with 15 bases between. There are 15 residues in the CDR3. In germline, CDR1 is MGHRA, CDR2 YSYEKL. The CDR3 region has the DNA TGCGCCAGCAGCCTAAGCATGGTGGTCGCCTACGAGCAGTACTTC. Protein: CASSLSMVVAYEQYF.

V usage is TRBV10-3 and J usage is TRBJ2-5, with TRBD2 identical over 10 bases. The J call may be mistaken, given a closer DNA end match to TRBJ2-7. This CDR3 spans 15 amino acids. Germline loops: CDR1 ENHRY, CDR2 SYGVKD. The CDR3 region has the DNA TGTGCCATCAAACCGGGGCTAGCGGGAGTGGACGAGCAGTACTTC. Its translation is CAIKPGLAGVDEQYF.

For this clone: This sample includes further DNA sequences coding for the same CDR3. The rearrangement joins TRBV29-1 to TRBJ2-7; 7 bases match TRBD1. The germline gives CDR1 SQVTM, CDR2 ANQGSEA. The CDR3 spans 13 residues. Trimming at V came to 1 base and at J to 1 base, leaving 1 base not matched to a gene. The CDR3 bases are TGCAGCGTTGAAGGGGGACAGTCCTACGAGCAGTACTTC. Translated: CSVEGGQSYEQYF.

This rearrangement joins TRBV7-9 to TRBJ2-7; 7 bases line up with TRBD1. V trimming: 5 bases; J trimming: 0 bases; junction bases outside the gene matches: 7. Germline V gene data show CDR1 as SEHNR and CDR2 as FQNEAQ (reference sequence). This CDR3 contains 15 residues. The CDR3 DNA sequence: TGTGCCAGCAGCGGGGACAGCCTAAACTCCTACGAGCAGTACTTC. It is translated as CASSGDSLNSYEQYF.

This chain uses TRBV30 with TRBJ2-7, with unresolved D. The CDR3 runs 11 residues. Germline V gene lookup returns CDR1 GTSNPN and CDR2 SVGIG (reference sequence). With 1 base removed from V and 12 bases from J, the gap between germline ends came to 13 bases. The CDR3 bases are TGTGCCTGGAGTGGACCCGGCCAGGCGTACTTC. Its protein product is CAWSGPGQAYF.

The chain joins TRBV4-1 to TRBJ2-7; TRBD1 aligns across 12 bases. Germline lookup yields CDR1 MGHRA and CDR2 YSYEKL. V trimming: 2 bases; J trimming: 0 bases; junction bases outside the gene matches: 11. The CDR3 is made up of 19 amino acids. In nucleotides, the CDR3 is TGCGCCAGCAGCCAACTGACGGGACAGGGGGCCCAGAGCTCCTACGAGCAGTACTTC. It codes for CASSQLTGQGAQSSYEQYF.

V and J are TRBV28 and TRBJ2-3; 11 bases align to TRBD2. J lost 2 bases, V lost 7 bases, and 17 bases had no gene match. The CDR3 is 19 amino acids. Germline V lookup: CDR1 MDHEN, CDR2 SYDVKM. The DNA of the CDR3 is TGTGCCAGCACCCCAACCTGGGGGATAGCGGGAGGGCCCACAGATACGCAGTATTTT. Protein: CASTPTWGIAGGPTDTQYF.

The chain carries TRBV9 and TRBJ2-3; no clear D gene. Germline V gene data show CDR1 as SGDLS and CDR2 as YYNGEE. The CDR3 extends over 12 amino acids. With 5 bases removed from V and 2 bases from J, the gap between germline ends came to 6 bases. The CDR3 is CASSPFTDTQYF. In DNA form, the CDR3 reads TGTGCCAGCAGTCCATTCACAGATACGCAGTATTTT.

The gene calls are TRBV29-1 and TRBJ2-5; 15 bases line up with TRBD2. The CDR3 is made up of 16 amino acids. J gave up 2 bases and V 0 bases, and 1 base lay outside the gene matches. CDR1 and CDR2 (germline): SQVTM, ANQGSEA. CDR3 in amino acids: CSVEEGTSGRQETQYF. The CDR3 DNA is TGCAGCGTTGAAGAGGGGACTAGCGGGAGGCAAGAGACCCAGTACTTC.

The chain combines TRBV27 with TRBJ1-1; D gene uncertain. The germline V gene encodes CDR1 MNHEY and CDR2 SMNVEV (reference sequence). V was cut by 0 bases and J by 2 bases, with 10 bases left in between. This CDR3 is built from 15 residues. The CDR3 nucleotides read TGTGCCAGCAGTTTATCTCCTCGGGCAAACACTGAAGCTTTCTTT. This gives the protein CASSLSPRANTEAFF.

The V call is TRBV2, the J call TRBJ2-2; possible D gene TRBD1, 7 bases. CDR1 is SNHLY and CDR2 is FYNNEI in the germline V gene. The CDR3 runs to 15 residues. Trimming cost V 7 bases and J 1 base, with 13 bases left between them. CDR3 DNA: TGTGCCAGCAAAGGGGGCGGGGTGAACACCGGGGAGCTGTTTTTT. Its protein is CASKGGGVNTGELFF.

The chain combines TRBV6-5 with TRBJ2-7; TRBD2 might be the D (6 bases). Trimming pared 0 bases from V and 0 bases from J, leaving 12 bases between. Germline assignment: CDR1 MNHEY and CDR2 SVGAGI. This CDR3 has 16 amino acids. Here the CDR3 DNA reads TGTGCCAGCAGTTACTCGGCTAGCGCGAGCTCCTACGAGCAGTACTTC. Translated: CASSYSASASSYEQYF.

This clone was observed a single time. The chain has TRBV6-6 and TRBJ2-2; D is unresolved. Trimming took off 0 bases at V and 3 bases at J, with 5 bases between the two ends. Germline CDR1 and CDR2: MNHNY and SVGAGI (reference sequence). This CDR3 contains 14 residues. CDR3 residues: CASSYSQDTGELFF. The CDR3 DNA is TGTGCCAGCAGTTACTCCCAAGACACCGGGGAGCTGTTTTTT.

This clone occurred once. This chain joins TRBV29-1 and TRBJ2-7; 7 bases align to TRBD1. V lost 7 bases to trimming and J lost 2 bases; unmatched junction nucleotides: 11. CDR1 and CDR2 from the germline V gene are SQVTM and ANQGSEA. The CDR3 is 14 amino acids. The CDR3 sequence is CSARQGGVAYEQYF. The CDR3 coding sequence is TGCAGCGCCAGACAGGGTGGAGTTGCCTACGAGCAGTACTTC.

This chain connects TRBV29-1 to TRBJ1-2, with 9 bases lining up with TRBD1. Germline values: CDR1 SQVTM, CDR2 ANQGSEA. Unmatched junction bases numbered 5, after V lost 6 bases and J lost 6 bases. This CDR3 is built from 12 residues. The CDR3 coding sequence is TGCAGCGTCGGGACAGGGCTCGATGGCTACACCTTC. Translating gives CSVGTGLDGYTF.

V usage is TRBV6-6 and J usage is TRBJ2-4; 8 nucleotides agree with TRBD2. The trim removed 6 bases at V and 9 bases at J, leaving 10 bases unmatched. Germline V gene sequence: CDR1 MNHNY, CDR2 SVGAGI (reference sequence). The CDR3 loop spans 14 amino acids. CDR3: CASSSGTRVGIQYF. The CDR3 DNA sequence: TGTGCCAGCAGCTCCGGGACTAGGGTCGGCATTCAGTACTTC.